This T cell receptor beta chain was recovered during a study of control samples from healthy donors and cancer patients (TCRdb year 2020). The library came from the immunoSEQ multiplex PCR assay. Imported from immuneACCESS, the table was reduced by TCRdb to in-frame sequences with V and J called. These copies leave out some clones; in studies compared against another copy, an unresolved V gene accounts for under half, and the cause of the remainder is not known. Recorded for this sample are some 130,000 clones; approximately 94% of them occurred a single time. Of the sample, roughly 1.7% falls within the top ten clones. CDR1 and CDR2, per the germline V gene (reference sequence), are MNHEY and SMNVEV. The CDR3 starts with the cysteine, ends with the phenylalanine, and has 14 residues. The kept DNA is CDR3 alone, 42 bases in frame from the first base. V was cut back by 5 bases and J by 2 bases, leaving a gap of 11 bases between them.

Turning to this clone: This receptor's antigen is unknown. Per-nucleotide qualities are absent, and no much larger clonotype sits a single base away.

Recombination linked TRBV27 to TRBJ2-3; the D gene assignment is ambiguous. What was sequenced was PBMCs. This clonotype was sampled from a man between 50 and 59 years old with head and neck cancer. The CDR3 loop reads CASSMLGNTDTQYF. The DNA reads as follows: TGTGCCAGCAGTATGCTAGGGAACACAGATACGCAGTATTTT.